This T cell receptor beta chain was sequenced for a study of cytomegalovirus exposure and HLA in healthy donors. Germline V gene sequence: CDR1 MGHRA, CDR2 YSYEKL. J was trimmed by 5 bases and V by 4 bases; bases with no gene match: 9. The CDR3 runs to 16 residues. Primers included in the PCR were 60 Vbeta and 13 Jbeta primers. Clones were sequenced by immunoSEQ multiplex PCR, and TCRdb holds only the in-frame ones, with some missing. The table records under 250,000 clones, more than 75% of them present only once. The TCR sequence derives from a man aged 40-49 years in good health and CMV-seropositive. The sequenced sample was PBMCs. This rearrangement joins TRBV4-1 to TRBJ2-1; 9 bases align to TRBD2. The CDR3 DNA reads TGCGCCAGCAGCCCCGTCCCGACTAGCGGTAACAATGAGCAGTTCTTC. Its protein is CASSPVPTSGNNEQFF.